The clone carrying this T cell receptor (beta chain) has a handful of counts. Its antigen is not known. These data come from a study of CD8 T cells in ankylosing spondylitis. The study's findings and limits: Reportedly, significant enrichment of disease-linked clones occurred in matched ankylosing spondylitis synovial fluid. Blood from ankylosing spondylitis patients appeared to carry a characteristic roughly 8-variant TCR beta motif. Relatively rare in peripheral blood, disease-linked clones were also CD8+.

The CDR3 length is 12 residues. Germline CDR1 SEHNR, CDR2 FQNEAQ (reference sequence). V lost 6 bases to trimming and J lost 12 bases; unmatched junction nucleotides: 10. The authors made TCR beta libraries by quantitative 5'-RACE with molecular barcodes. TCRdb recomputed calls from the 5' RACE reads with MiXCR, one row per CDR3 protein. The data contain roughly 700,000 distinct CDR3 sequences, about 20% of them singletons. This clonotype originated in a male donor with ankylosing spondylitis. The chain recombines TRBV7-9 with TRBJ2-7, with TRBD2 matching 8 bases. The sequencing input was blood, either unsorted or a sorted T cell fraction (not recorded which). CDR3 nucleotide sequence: TGTGCCAGCAGGGATCAGCGGGAGACGTGGTACTTC. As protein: CASRDQRETWYF.